This T cell receptor beta chain emerged from a study of blood T cell repertoires in COVID-19. Study context: The cDNA or gDNA used as material had been derived from T cells, B-cell-depleted T cells, or PBMCs.

This CDR3 comprises 15 residues. Germline V gene sequence: CDR1 SGHRS, CDR2 YFSETQ. The junction had 7 bases not matched to a gene; V was cut back by 4 bases and J by 1 base. Using immunoSEQ multiplex PCR, the repertoire was profiled, and TCRdb retains in-frame clones only, with some absent. The sample comprises under 300,000 clones, around 90% of which are singletons, and around 0.8% rests with the top ten. This chain joins TRBV5-1 and TRBJ1-1, with 7 bases that match TRBD1. The sequence derives from a woman aged 30 to 39 with acute or convalescent COVID-19. Material: peripheral blood. The CDR3 nucleotides read TGCGCCAGCAGCATAGAGACAGGGAAGAACACTGAAGCTTTCTTT. It encodes CASSIETGKNTEAFF.